This TCR beta chain emerged from a study of T-cell reconstitution after alpha-beta-depleted transplantation in children. Preparation of the TCRbeta library was carried out with unique molecular identifiers. TCRdb fed the PCR reads into MiXCR, producing one record per CDR3 protein. The table records 420,000 or so distinct CDR3 sequences, roughly a tenth of them present only once. Germline trimming cut 7 bases from V and 4 bases from J; bases unmatched to any gene: 7. The CDR3 length is 15 residues. Looked up from germline, CDR1 is MNHNS and CDR2 is SASEGT. This specimen consisted of PBMCs from the stem cell graft donor, obtained from the stem cell graft. The TCR was taken from a human donor who donated a stem cell graft to a child with acute myeloid leukemia. V usage is TRBV6-1 and J usage is TRBJ2-7; 13 bases are a match to TRBD2. The CDR3 DNA sequence: TGTGCCAGCAATGGACTAGCGGGAGTAGTGTACGAGCAGTACTTC. Protein sequence: CASNGLAGVVYEQYF.